The sequence of this TCR beta chain was determined in a study of cytomegalovirus exposure and HLA in healthy donors. The study, taken as a whole, reports: Apparent HLA restriction characterized most CMV-associated TCR beta chains in a later analysis. In vitro testing confirmed a few CMV-associated chains as specific for CMV antigens.

Germline values: CDR1 SGHTA, CDR2 FQGTGA. Between the trimmed V and J ends, which lost 4 bases and 7 bases, there was a span of 11 bases. CDR3 length equals 14 residues. The PCR employed 60 Vbeta primers together with 13 Jbeta primers. TCRdb's copy holds only in-frame clones and misses some; the assay was immunoSEQ multiplex PCR. The sample has some 150,000 clones, 78% seen once. For this clone: What it binds is not known.

The chain joins TRBV7-3 to TRBJ1-6, with a weak D call TRBD1 (5 bases). This clonotype originated in a male donor in good health and CMV-seronegative. Material for sequencing was PBMCs. The CDR3 loop reads CASSSQGSNSPLHF. The CDR3 bases are TGTGCCAGCAGCTCGCAGGGTAGCAATTCACCCCTCCACTTT.